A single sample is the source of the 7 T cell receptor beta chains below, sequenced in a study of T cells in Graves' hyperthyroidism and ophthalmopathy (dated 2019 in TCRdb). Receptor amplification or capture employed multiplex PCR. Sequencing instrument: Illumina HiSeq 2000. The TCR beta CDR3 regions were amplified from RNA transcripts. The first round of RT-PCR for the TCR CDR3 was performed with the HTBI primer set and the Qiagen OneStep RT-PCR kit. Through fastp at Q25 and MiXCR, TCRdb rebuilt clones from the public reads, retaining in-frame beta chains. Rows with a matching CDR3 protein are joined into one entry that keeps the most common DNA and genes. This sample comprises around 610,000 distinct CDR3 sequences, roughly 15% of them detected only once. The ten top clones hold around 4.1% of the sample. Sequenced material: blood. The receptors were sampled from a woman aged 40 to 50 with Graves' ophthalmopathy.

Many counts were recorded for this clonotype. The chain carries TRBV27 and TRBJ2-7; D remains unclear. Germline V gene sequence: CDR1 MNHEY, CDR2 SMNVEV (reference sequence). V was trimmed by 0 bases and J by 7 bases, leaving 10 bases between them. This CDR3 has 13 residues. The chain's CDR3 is CASSLSIGGEQYF. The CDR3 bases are TGTGCCAGCAGTTTATCGATCGGTGGGGAGCAGTACTTC.

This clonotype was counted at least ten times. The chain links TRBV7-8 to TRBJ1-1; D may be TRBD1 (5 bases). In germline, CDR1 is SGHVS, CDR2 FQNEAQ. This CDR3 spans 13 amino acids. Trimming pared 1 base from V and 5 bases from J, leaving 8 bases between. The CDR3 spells CASSLVGETEAFF. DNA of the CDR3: TGTGCCAGCAGCTTAGTAGGGGAGACTGAAGCTTTCTTT.

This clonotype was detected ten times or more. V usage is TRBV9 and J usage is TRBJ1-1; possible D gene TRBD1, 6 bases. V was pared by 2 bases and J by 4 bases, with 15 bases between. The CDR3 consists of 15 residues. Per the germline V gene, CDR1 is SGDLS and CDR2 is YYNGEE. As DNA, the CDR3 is TGTGCCAGCAGCGTGGGTGGGGGGGGGCCCACTGAAGCTTTCTTT. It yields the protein CASSVGGGGPTEAFF.

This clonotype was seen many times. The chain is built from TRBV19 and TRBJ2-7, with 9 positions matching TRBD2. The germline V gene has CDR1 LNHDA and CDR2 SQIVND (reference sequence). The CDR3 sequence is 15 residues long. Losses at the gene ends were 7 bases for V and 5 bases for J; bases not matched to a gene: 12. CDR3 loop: CASMRGGLSDHEQYF. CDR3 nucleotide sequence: TGTGCCAGTATGCGGGGGGGACTTTCGGACCACGAGCAGTACTTC.

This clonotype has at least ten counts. The CDR3 loop reads CSIPDRGHEQYF. The DNA for the CDR3 is TGCAGTATTCCGGACAGGGGCCACGAGCAGTACTTC. The J gene is TRBJ2-7, the V gene TRBV20-1; 9 bases fit TRBD1. V was pared by 8 bases and J by 5 bases, with 7 bases of the junction left unmatched. The germline gives CDR1 DFQATT, CDR2 SNEGSKA (reference sequence). The CDR3 is 12 amino acids.

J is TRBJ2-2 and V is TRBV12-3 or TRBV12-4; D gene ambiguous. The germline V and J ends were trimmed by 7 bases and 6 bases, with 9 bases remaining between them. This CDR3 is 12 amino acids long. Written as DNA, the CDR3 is TGTGCCAGCACGTTCGTATCCGGGGAGCTGTTTTTT. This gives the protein CASTFVSGELFF.

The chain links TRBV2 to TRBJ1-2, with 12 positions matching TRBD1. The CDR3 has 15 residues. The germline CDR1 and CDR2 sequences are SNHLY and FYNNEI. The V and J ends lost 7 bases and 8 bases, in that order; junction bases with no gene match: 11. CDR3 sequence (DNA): TGTGCCAGCATTCTCCGGGACAGGGGGCTGGAAGGCTACACCTTC. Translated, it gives CASILRDRGLEGYTF.